This T cell receptor beta chain is from a study of T cells after yellow fever vaccination. Findings and caveats of the study: Some clonotypes, a small share, were shared between CD4 and CD8 compartments. The booster response re-showed most primary clones: approximately 97% CD4, about 89% CD8.

The CDR3 totals 15 residues. From germline, CDR1 is LNHNV and CDR2 YYDKDF (reference sequence). The V end lost 0 bases, the J end lost 4 bases, and 9 bases lay between the germline ends. Template switching with 5'RACE generated the TCR cDNA and added a universal primer site and UMIs. Via MiXCR, TCRdb re-called the 5' RACE reads, giving one row per CDR3 protein. Here the sample spans 300,000 to 400,000 distinct CDR3 sequences, approximately 9% being singletons. This clonotype was detected a few times. Its matching antigen is unknown. The sequence came from a man between 18 and 35 years old who received the YFV17D yellow fever vaccine. The source material was PBMCs, sampled on the day of the first yellow fever vaccination. V gene TRBV15 combines with J gene TRBJ1-4; D not certain. CDR3 bases: TGTGCCACCAGCAGAGATGGTCAGATTAATGAAAAACTGTTTTTT. Residues: CATSRDGQINEKLFF.